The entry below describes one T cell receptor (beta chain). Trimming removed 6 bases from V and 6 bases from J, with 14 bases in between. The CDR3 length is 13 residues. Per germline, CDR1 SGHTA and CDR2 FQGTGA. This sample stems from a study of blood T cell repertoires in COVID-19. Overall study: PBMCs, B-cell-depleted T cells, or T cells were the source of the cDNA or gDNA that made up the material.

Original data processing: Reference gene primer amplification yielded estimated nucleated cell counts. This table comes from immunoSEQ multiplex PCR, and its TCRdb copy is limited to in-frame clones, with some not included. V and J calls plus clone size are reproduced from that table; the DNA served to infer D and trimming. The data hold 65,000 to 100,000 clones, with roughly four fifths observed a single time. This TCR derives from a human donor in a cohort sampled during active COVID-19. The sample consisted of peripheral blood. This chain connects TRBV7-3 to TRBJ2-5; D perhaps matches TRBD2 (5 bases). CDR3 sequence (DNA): TGTGCCAGCAGGGTTAGCGCGTCGCAGACCCAGTACTTC. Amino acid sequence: CASRVSASQTQYF. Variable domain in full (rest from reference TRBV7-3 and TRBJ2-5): GAGVSQTPSNKVTEKGKYVELRCDPISGHTALYWYRQSLGQGPEFLIYFQGTGAADDSGLPNDRFFAVRPEGSVSTLKIQRTERGDSAVYLCASRVSASQTQYFGPGTRLLVL.